This T cell receptor (beta chain) was captured in a study of cytomegalovirus exposure and HLA in healthy donors. Turning to the study itself: A subsequent analysis stated that the 120 or so validation repertoires were run on the same platform as the roughly 700 first-cohort repertoires.

Separation from the roughly 670-subject first cohort characterized the approximately 120-subject validation cohort, to which the donors belonged. V was pared by 2 bases and J by 5 bases, with 10 bases between. The CDR3 has 15 amino acids. The germline V gene has CDR1 MNHNS and CDR2 SASEGT. Generated by immunoSEQ multiplex PCR, the TCRdb table keeps only in-frame clones and is missing some. The sample holds under 95,000 clones, approximately 90% seen once. V usage is TRBV6-1 and J usage is TRBJ1-6; weak D call: TRBD1 (5 bases). Sample: PBMCs. This TCR derives from a man aged 25-45 years in good health and CMV-seronegative. CDR3 protein: CASSEQWGDNSPLHF. The CDR3 nucleotides are TGTGCCAGCAGTGAACAGTGGGGGGATAATTCACCCCTCCACTTT.